The clone carrying this T cell receptor beta chain has a count of ten or more. Its antigen is currently unknown. Quantitative 5'-RACE with molecular barcodes generated TCR beta libraries. TCRdb redid the calling of the 5' RACE reads with MiXCR, one entry per CDR3 protein. Among about 220,000 distinct CDR3 sequences listed, about 6.7% were seen once. This record comes from a study of CD8 T cells in ankylosing spondylitis. Findings and caveats of the study: Typical of ankylosing spondylitis blood, it appeared, was a TCR beta motif of about eight highly homologous variants.

The CDR3 spans 14 residues. V was trimmed by 4 bases and J by 4 bases, leaving 11 bases between them. CDR1 and CDR2 from the germline V gene are LGHNA and YSLEER. The sequence derives from a male donor with ankylosing spondylitis. This rearrangement joins TRBV4-3 to TRBJ2-1; D is unresolved. The sequenced sample was blood, either unsorted or a sorted T cell fraction (not recorded which). In DNA form, the CDR3 reads TGCGCCAGCAGCCGCACGGCTAAGTACAATGAGCAGTTCTTC. Its protein is CASSRTAKYNEQFF.